This TCR beta chain emerged from a study of shared clonotypes between healthy human individuals. Profiling relied on immunoSEQ multiplex PCR, and the TCRdb table lists in-frame clones only, not all of them. The sample consists of more than 2,000,000 clones, approximately 94% of them appearing once. Specimen: naive CD4+ T cells sorted from blood. Subset here: CD45RA+ positively selected. The receptor comes from a man aged 18 to 29 in good health.

The CDR3 DNA is TGCGCCAGCACCCCGCGCGAAGGATCCGAGCAGTACTTC. Protein: CASTPREGSEQYF. The chain combines TRBV10-2 with TRBJ2-7; D is unclear. CDR3 length equals 13 residues. The germline V gene has CDR1 WSHSY and CDR2 SAAADI. Trimming pared 7 bases from V and 6 bases from J, leaving 16 bases between.